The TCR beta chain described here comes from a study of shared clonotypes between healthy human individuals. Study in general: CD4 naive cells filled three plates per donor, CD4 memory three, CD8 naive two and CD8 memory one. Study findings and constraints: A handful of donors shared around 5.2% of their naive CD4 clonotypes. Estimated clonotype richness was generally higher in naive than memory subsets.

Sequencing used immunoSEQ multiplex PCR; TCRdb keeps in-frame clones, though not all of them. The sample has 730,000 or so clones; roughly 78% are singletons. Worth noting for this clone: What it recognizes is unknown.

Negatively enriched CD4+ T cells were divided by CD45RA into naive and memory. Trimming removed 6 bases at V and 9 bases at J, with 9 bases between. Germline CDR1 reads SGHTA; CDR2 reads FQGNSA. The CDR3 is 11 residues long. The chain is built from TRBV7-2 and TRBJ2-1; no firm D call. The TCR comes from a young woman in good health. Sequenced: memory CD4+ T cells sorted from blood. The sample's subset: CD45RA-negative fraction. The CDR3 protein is CASSDPSEQFF. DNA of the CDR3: TGTGCCAGCAGTGACCCTAGTGAGCAGTTCTTC.